The sequence of this TCR beta chain was determined in a study of molecular identifiers for immune sequencing clone quantification (dated by TCRdb to 2016 to 2019). Background for the entire study: In a replicate experiment, RNA from roughly 18,000 or 92,000 naive CD8 T cells was split into five aliquots, four of which were sequenced. This methods study benchmarked molecular-identifier clustering-based TCR repertoire sequencing (MIDCIRS) and TCR RNA copy counting, using CD8 T cells to do so. On the study overall, not on this receptor specifically: A single cell's worth of spiked-in Jurkat TCR RNA was reported detectable even among one million naive CD8 T cells. Approximately 3.1 recovered TCR RNA copies per cell were obtained by modeling, versus approximately 9 by digital PCR, implying a capture efficiency of 30% to 35%. In CMV-specific effector cells, clones with more than 20 RNA copies contained over 99% of molecules, whereas in naive cells such clones contained under 1% of molecules. Highly expanded clone sizes could be underestimated if identical TCR molecules share a barcode. When barcode sub-clustering was omitted, TCR diversity was inflated by chimeric consensus sequences, with chimeras reaching as high as 47%. Naive libraries contained spiked-in Jurkat TCR RNA (roughly 10 copies' worth), which is not part of the donor repertoire.

Libraries of naive CD8 T cells were built from anywhere between roughly 17,000 and 1,000,000 sorted cells, with 10%, 30% or 50% of the purified RNA used. Naive CD8 T cells were FACS-sorted as CD8+CD4-CCR7+CD45RA+ on a BD FACSAria II into RLT Plus buffer. Detection sensitivity was tested by spiking Jurkat RNA equal to some 11 TCR copies' worth into samples containing roughly 18,000-1,000,000 naive CD8 T cells. Enrichment of CD8 T cells was done with RosetteSep CD8+ T Cell Enrichment Cocktail plus Ficoll-Paque, and ACK red cell lysis came afterward. Regarding this clonotype: There is no known antigen for this receptor. There are no base qualities to consult, and no much larger clone falls within one base.

Taken from cysteine to phenylalanine, the CDR3 has 15 residues. The kept DNA is CDR3 alone, 45 bases in frame from the first base. Deletion took 4 bases off V and 4 bases off J, with a span of 16 bases between the germline ends. CDR1 and CDR2, per the germline V gene, are LGHNA and YSLEER. The library relied on PCR. For sequencing, a NextSeq 500 was employed. Bulk TCR libraries were made following a previously described method, with the TCR primers given in Table S5. Total RNA was purified with the Qiagen AllPrep DNA/RNA kit. Reads from multiple sequencing runs of the same library were pooled before analysis. The authors processed their data as follows. Reads were retained only if their TCR constant sequence matched exactly, and those retained reads were trimmed to 150 nt and grouped according to their 12-nt molecular barcodes. Reads within each barcode group were sub-clustered using a 15% Levenshtein threshold, and quality-weighted consensus sequences were constructed for each RNA molecule. Non-functional sequences were excluded, and lower-count sequences lying one edit away from another sequence were also excluded. On the basis of fitting two negative binomial distributions, barcode sub-clusters with fewer than 20% of the maximum read count were discarded. Through fastp at Q25 and MiXCR, TCRdb rebuilt clones from the public reads, retaining in-frame beta chains. Duplicate CDR3 protein sequences are folded into a single record with the most common DNA and genes. TCRdb, not the authors, supplied the V and J calls. The sample table holds about 510,000 distinct CDR3 sequences, of which 25% were seen once. Under 0.85% of the sample lies in the top ten.

The chain is made from TRBV4-3 and TRBJ1-1, with the D gene call left open. Sequencing input: naive CD8+ T cells from blood, with Jurkat cell RNA spiked in. The cell subset or site label, read with the paper, signifies: FACS-sorted CD8+CD4-CCR7+CD45RA+ naive T cells. This TCR came from a human donor in good health. Some libraries in this study had Jurkat cell RNA spiked in. The sequenced DNA is TGCGCCAGCAGCCCAGGTTCGGTCAGTGGCACTGAAGCTTTCTTT. This encodes CASSPGSVSGTEAFF.